The 16 T cell receptor beta chains given below trace back to one sample, sequenced in a study of shared clonotypes between healthy human individuals (dated by TCRdb to about 2020). For the CD8 naive samples, CD45RO-negative cells were positively selected for CCR7, yielding a CD45RA+CCR7+ population from which TemRA cells were excluded. The protocol used for the library was the immunoSEQ multiplex PCR assay. In its TCRdb copy, this immuneACCESS table keeps in-frame sequences only and misses some clones. Where compared with another copy, unresolved V genes explain less than half of these, and the others have no known cause. This sample lists about 2 million clones; about 94% were detected once. The ten largest clones capture 0.9% to 1.3% of the sample. The sequencing sample was made of naive CD8+ T cells sorted from blood. This sample's cell subset or site label indicates: CD45RA+CCR7+. The source is a man aged 18 to 30 in good health.

V is TRBV10-1 and J is TRBJ2-2, with 8 bases lining up with TRBD1. The CDR3 is 18 amino acids. Germline CDR1 WNHNN, CDR2 SYGVQD (reference sequence). Trimming at V came to 4 bases and at J to 4 bases, leaving 14 bases not matched to a gene. The CDR3 here is CASSGGQAVWGSTGELFF. For the CDR3, the DNA is TGCGCCAGCAGTGGGGGACAGGCTGTTTGGGGGTCCACCGGGGAGCTGTTTTTT.

The chain has TRBV19 and TRBJ1-5; D is undetermined. The CDR3 has 15 residues. The germline V and J ends were trimmed by 3 bases and 8 bases, with 17 bases remaining between them. Germline CDR1 LNHDA, CDR2 SQIVND (reference sequence). CDR3 nucleotide sequence: TGTGCCAGTAGTATTGCGTCTTATTTATTCGAGCCCCAGCATTTT. This sequence encodes CASSIASYLFEPQHF.

To note about this clone: The junction shows a germline mismatch at one end, possibly a read error. Other DNA sequences from this sample encode an identical CDR3 as well. V usage is TRBV30 and J usage is TRBJ2-1; no reliable D call. Germline V gene sequence: CDR1 GTSNPN, CDR2 SVGIG (reference sequence). The CDR3 runs 13 residues. As DNA, the CDR3 is TGCGCCTGGGCCCTAGACTGGAACAATGAGCAGTTCTTC. Its translation is CAWALDWNNEQFF.

The rearrangement links TRBV9 to TRBJ2-1; 11 bases are shared with TRBD2. CDR1 is SGDLS and CDR2 is YYNGEE in the germline V gene. The V and J ends lost 3 bases and 8 bases, in that order; junction bases with no gene match: 7. The CDR3 loop spans 15 amino acids. The CDR3 spells CASSDDSGGAHEQFF. The CDR3 region has the DNA TGTGCCAGCAGCGACGATAGCGGGGGGGCCCATGAGCAGTTCTTC.

About this clone itself: The identical CDR3 is also encoded by other nucleotide sequences in the sample. The chain is built from TRBV2 and TRBJ1-6, with D hard to call. This CDR3 has 11 amino acids. With 1 base removed from V and 10 bases from J, the gap between germline ends came to 2 bases. Germline CDR1 SNHLY, CDR2 FYNNEI. CDR3 sequence reads: CASSEGSPLHF. The CDR3 DNA follows: TGTGCCAGCAGTGAAGGATCACCCCTCCACTTT.

The chain joins TRBV7-9 to TRBJ2-1; D is ambiguous. The V gene lost 1 base and the J gene lost 7 bases, with 14 bases spanning the gap. The CDR3 length is 15 residues. Germline lookup yields CDR1 SEHNR and CDR2 FQNEAQ (reference sequence). In DNA, the CDR3 is TGTGCCAGCAGCTTAGTTGACCACCGAGGAAATGAGCAGTTCTTC. It encodes CASSLVDHRGNEQFF.

As to this clone: The same CDR3 can be traced to other DNA sequences in this sample. V gene TRBV9 combines with J gene TRBJ2-3; D unclear. Trimming removed 0 bases at V and 0 bases at J, with 5 bases between. Germline values: CDR1 SGDLS, CDR2 YYNGEE. The CDR3 has 14 residues. CDR3 sequence: CASSVGPSTDTQYF. CDR3 bases: TGTGCCAGCAGCGTAGGCCCGAGCACAGATACGCAGTATTTT. The variable domain in full, with the rest retrieved from reference TRBV9 and TRBJ2-3, is DSGVTQTPKHLITATGQRVTLRCSPRSGDLSVYWYQQSLDQGLQFLIQYYNGEERAKGNILERFSAQQFPDLHSELNLSSLELGDSALYFCASSVGPSTDTQYFGPGTRLTVL.

As to this clone: Other DNA sequences within the sample encode an identical CDR3. The genes are TRBV9 and TRBJ2-1, with a possible D match to TRBD1 (6 bases). The CDR3 has 15 amino acids. V was clipped by 1 base and J by 4 bases, with 12 bases between them. The V gene's germline CDR1 is SGDLS and CDR2 YYNGEE. The CDR3 here is CASSVSGTPYNEQFF. The CDR3 nucleotides read TGTGCCAGCAGCGTATCCGGGACACCTTACAATGAGCAGTTCTTC.

The J gene is TRBJ2-7, the V gene TRBV15, with 8 nucleotides matching TRBD2. The CDR3 is 17 residues long. In germline, CDR1 is LNHNV, CDR2 YYDKDF (reference sequence). V trimming: 0 bases; J trimming: 0 bases; junction bases outside the gene matches: 7. As DNA, the CDR3 is TGTGCCACCAGCAGAGATCTACTAGCGGAGAACTCCTACGAGCAGTACTTC. It encodes CATSRDLLAENSYEQYF. Combining the CDR3 with reference TRBV15 and TRBJ2-7 gives the whole variable domain DAMVIQNPRYQVTQFGKPVTLSCSQTLNHNVMYWYQQKSSQAPKLLFHYYDKDFNNEADTPDNFQSRRPNTSFCFLDIRSPGLGDTAMYLCATSRDLLAENSYEQYFGPGTRLTVT.

The J gene is TRBJ1-1, the V gene TRBV7-9; D unresolved. The V end was cut by 5 bases, the J end by 4 bases, with 14 bases between. The CDR3 has 14 amino acids. Germline V lookup: CDR1 SEHNR, CDR2 FQNEAQ (reference sequence). CDR3 DNA: TGTGCCAGCAGCCTTCCTGGTTGGGGCACTGAAGCTTTCTTT. It specifies CASSLPGWGTEAFF.

The V and J genes are TRBV15 and TRBJ1-2; 11 nucleotides match TRBD1. The CDR3 runs to 12 residues. V lost 8 bases, J lost 4 bases, and 0 bases stayed unmatched. The germline CDR1 and CDR2 sequences are LNHNV and YYDKDF (reference sequence). The chain's CDR3 is CATGTGGYGYTF. CDR3 bases: TGTGCCACCGGGACAGGGGGCTATGGCTACACCTTC.

V gene TRBV7-9 combines with J gene TRBJ2-7; TRBD1 matches at 7 bases. The CDR3 loop spans 14 amino acids. Germline CDR1 SEHNR, CDR2 FQNEAQ (reference sequence). The trim removed 6 bases at V and 4 bases at J, leaving 9 bases unmatched. CDR3 bases: TGTGCCAGCAGTTCGACAGGGAAAATATACGAGCAGTACTTC. Translating it yields CASSSTGKIYEQYF.

The chain uses TRBV30 and TRBJ2-1; a possible D gene is TRBD2 (6 bases). This CDR3 has 14 amino acids. Germline CDR1 is GTSNPN and CDR2 is SVGIG (reference sequence). The CDR3 DNA follows: TGTGCGCGTGACTTAGGCGGGACCTACAATGAGCAGTTCTTC. Protein sequence: CARDLGGTYNEQFF.

The V gene is TRBV5-8, the J gene TRBJ1-2; unclear D gene. Germline V gives CDR1 SGHTS, CDR2 YDEGEE. CDR3 length equals 12 residues. Trimming stripped 7 bases from V and 2 bases from J, with 9 bases between. DNA for the CDR3: TGTGCCAGCGAGGCCCGGAACTATGGCTACACCTTC. As protein: CASEARNYGYTF.

The J gene is TRBJ1-2, the V gene TRBV29-1; D is possibly TRBD1 (5 bases). Germline V lookup: CDR1 SQVTM, CDR2 ANQGSEA. This CDR3 has 12 amino acids. Deletions cut 5 bases from V and 4 bases from J, with 11 bases between. The CDR3 region has the DNA TGCAGCGTTAACAGGCCACCCTATGGCTACACCTTC. This sequence encodes CSVNRPPYGYTF.

This sequence joins TRBV18 and TRBJ1-2; no definite D call. This CDR3 has 16 residues. The germline V and J ends were trimmed by 3 bases and 4 bases, with 18 bases remaining between them. Germline CDR1 is KGHSH and CDR2 is LQKENI. CDR3 coding DNA: TGTGCCAGCTCACCGCCAGGACCCATAAGGGTCTATGGCTACACCTTC. Translation gives CASSPPGPIRVYGYTF.